This T cell receptor beta chain was observed in a study of blood T cells in healthy people across ages. General study findings and limits: Naive T cell percentage and TCR beta diversity correlated strongly. One million T cells yielded diversity estimates that were considered underestimates.

Primed by a sample-barcoded 5' primer and a J-beta primer mix, a second PCR proceeded for 7 to 11 cycles. Per-sample output comprised a minimum of 2.5 million paired-end reads containing CDR3. TCRdb fed the 5' RACE reads into MiXCR, producing one record per CDR3 protein. Among roughly 1.7 million distinct CDR3 sequences listed, roughly a third were seen once. Approximately 9.6 milliliters of peripheral blood were drawn from each donor into EDTA-treated tubes. This clonotype was detected a few times. Antigen unknown. This CDR3 is 15 amino acids long. V was clipped by 5 bases and J by 6 bases; unmatched bases: 9.

The chain joins TRBV12-3 or TRBV12-4 to TRBJ1-1; 10 bases agree with TRBD1. The origin of this receptor is a woman between 25 and 40 years old in good health. Input material: blood. DNA of the CDR3: TGTGCCAGCAGTGCAGGGACAGGGGTGTTTGCTGAAGCTTTCTTT. This encodes CASSAGTGVFAEAFF.